This is a list of T cell receptor beta chains from one sample in a study of spatial heterogeneity in lung cancer. Using its own MiXCR run on the 5' RACE reads, TCRdb lists one record per CDR3 protein. The sample has approximately 49,000 distinct CDR3 sequences; roughly 5.2% are singletons. The sequencing used PBMCs, collected at surgery. The receptors stem from a male donor with early-stage non-small cell lung cancer. Both conserved end residues are part of each CDR3. A D gene is named only where the DNA matches it firmly. Clone sizes are given selectively: once, few, many, or a class where the clone is expanded.

CASSPGQLTEAFF	many	13	TRBV28	-	TRBJ1-1
CSATSGRGTDTQYF	many	14	TRBV29-1	TRBD2	TRBJ2-3
CASTSGGDTQYF	many	12	TRBV28	TRBD2	TRBJ2-3
CASSYDRSIPGELFF	many	15	TRBV6-5	-	TRBJ2-2
CASVGGGPYNEQFF	many	14	TRBV28	-	TRBJ2-1
CASRPSTDTQYF	-	12	TRBV12-3/TRBV12-4	-	TRBJ2-3
CASTRPGREGYTF	many	13	TRBV12-3/TRBV12-4	-	TRBJ1-2
CATSDPHLLGGELFF	many	15	TRBV24-1	-	TRBJ2-2
CASRRSSGATDTQYF	many	15	TRBV7-2	TRBD2	TRBJ2-3
CASSLWGYGEQYF	many	13	TRBV27	-	TRBJ2-7
CASRLSGQSTDTQYF	many	15	TRBV5-1	TRBD1	TRBJ2-3
CASSDRVTEDEQFF	many	14	TRBV21-1	-	TRBJ2-1
CATSRDQSFEQYF	few	13	TRBV15	-	TRBJ2-7
CASRLTGADEQFF	many	13	TRBV12-3/TRBV12-4	TRBD1	TRBJ2-1
CATSRGGIQETQYF	many	14	TRBV15	-	TRBJ2-5
CASSPQRTAGNTIYF	-	15	TRBV7-9	-	TRBJ1-3
CASSLAKGLAGDHYEQYF	many	18	TRBV7-8	TRBD2	TRBJ2-7
CASRQAGAPSTDTQYF	few	16	TRBV5-1	TRBD2	TRBJ2-3
CASTAGRGNYGNTEAFF	many	17	TRBV28	-	TRBJ1-1
CATRRDRGGTGELFF	many	15	TRBV10-3	TRBD1	TRBJ2-2
CASSVEGGPLYNEQFF	many	16	TRBV6-1	TRBD2	TRBJ2-1
CSARDGSGLDTEAFF	many	15	TRBV20-1	-	TRBJ1-1
CASSQGRVWKQYF	-	13	TRBV23-1	-	TRBJ2-7